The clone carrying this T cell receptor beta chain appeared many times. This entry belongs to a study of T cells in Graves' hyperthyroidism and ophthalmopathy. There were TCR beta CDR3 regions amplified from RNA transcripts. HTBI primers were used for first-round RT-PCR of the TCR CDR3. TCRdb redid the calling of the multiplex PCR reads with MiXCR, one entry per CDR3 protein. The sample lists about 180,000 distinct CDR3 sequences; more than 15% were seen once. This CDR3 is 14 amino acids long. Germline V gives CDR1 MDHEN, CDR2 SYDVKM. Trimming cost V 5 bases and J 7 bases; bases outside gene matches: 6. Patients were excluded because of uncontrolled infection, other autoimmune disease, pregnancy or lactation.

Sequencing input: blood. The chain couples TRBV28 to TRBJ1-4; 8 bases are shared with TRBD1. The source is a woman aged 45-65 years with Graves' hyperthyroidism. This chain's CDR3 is CASSRTGLGEKLFF. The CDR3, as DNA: TGTGCCAGCAGTAGGACAGGGCTGGGTGAAAAACTGTTTTTT.